One and the same sample provided the 9 T cell receptor beta chains below, sequenced in a study of T cells in Graves' hyperthyroidism and ophthalmopathy. Amplification yielded TCR beta CDR3 regions, with RNA transcripts as the source. HTBI primers were the set used in a first-round RT-PCR of the TCR CDR3. TCRdb re-analysed the multiplex PCR reads in MiXCR, keeping a single row per CDR3 protein. The sample holds about 520,000 distinct CDR3 sequences, approximately 25% seen once. Material: blood. Every receptor here comes from a woman in her 30s with Graves' ophthalmopathy.

This clonotype occurred once. Possible read error: a much larger clone is one base away. The CDR3 does not close with the conserved phenylalanine or tryptophan, likely indicating a read error. This chain uses TRBV30 with TRBJ1-1; 7 nucleotides match TRBD1. The V and J ends lost 1 base and 6 bases, in that order; junction bases with no gene match: 5. CDR3 size: 13 residues. Germline V gene lookup returns CDR1 GTSNPN and CDR2 SVGIG (reference sequence). CDR3 nucleotides: TGTGCCTGGAGTGACCAGGGGGTCGCTGAAGCTTTCGTT. Translation gives CAWSDQGVAEAFV.

This clonotype has ten or more counts. The rearrangement joins TRBV10-3 to TRBJ2-7, with D perhaps matching TRBD1 (6 bases). The germline V gene has CDR1 ENHRY and CDR2 SYGVKD. The CDR3 spans 16 residues. V shed 2 bases and J shed 2 bases, with 16 bases lying between them. The CDR3 protein is CAISEPNRRGTYEQYF. CDR3 nucleotide sequence: TGTGCCATCAGTGAGCCGAATCGCAGGGGAACCTACGAGCAGTACTTC.

This clonotype occurred many times. The V and J genes are TRBV30 and TRBJ2-4; the D gene is possibly TRBD1 (5 bases). This CDR3 region has 12 residues. Germline values: CDR1 GTSNPN, CDR2 SVGIG (reference sequence). Trimming took 2 bases from V and 8 from J, leaving 10 bases between them. CDR3 sequence: CAWSPGRDIQYF. CDR3 DNA sequence: TGTGCCTGGAGTCCCGGCAGGGACATTCAGTACTTC. Combining the CDR3 with reference TRBV30 and TRBJ2-4 gives the whole variable domain SQTIHQWPATLVQPVGSPLSLECTVEGTSNPNLYWYRQAAGRGLQLLFYSVGIGQISSEVPQNLSASRPQDRQFILSSKKLLLSDSGFYLCAWSPGRDIQYFGAGTRLSVL.

This clonotype was counted a few times. This sequence may be a read error, since a much larger clone differs from it by one base. The chain joins TRBV6-1 to TRBJ2-4; D may be TRBD1 (7 bases). Germline-derived CDR1 and CDR2 are MNHNS and SASEGT. The CDR3 has 16 residues. The CDR3 region is CARRDRKILAKNIRYF. The CDR3 DNA follows: TGTGCCAGGCGGGACAGAAAAATTCTAGCCAAAAACATTCGGTACTTC.

This chain links TRBV7-2 with TRBJ2-7; 8 nucleotides match TRBD2. Germline CDR1 is SGHTA and CDR2 is FQGNSA. CDR3 length: 14 residues. With V trimmed by 4 bases and J by 3 bases, 5 bases remained unmatched. DNA for the CDR3: TGTGCCAGCAGCTCCGTAGCGGGGTACTACGAGCAGTACTTC. Amino acid sequence: CASSSVAGYYEQYF.

The table lists this clonotype with many counts. V usage is TRBV29-1 and J usage is TRBJ1-1; D is undetermined. The CDR3 sequence is 11 residues long. V was pared by 3 bases and J by 5 bases, with 7 bases between. From germline, CDR1 is SQVTM and CDR2 ANQGSEA. The chain's CDR3 is CSVDAFTEAFF. For the CDR3, the DNA is TGCAGCGTTGATGCCTTTACTGAAGCTTTCTTT.

This clonotype was picked up a small number of times. The rearrangement joins TRBV28 to TRBJ1-1; TRBD1 aligns across 12 bases. Trimming at V came to 8 bases and at J to 0 bases, leaving 16 bases not matched to a gene. Germline lookup yields CDR1 MDHEN and CDR2 SYDVKM. This CDR3 contains 19 residues. The CDR3 here is CASCPGGTGGAGMNTEAFF. The CDR3 DNA is TGTGCCAGCTGTCCGGGGGGGACAGGGGGCGCGGGGATGAACACTGAAGCTTTCTTT.

This clonotype was detected ten times or more. The chain is built from TRBV20-1 and TRBJ1-2; D gene ambiguous. Germline values: CDR1 DFQATT, CDR2 SNEGSKA (reference sequence). V shed 6 bases and J shed 7 bases, with 21 bases lying between them. The CDR3 runs to 14 residues. CDR3 sequence (DNA): TGCAGTGCCGGCCTAAAACAGATCTCCTCTGGCTACACCTTC. It encodes CSAGLKQISSGYTF.

The V and J genes are TRBV12-3 or TRBV12-4 and TRBJ2-7, with 8 bases aligning to TRBD2. The CDR3 sequence is 14 residues long. V trimming: 6 bases; J trimming: 4 bases; junction bases outside the gene matches: 8. The CDR3, as DNA: TGTGCCAGCAGCCCCGGCGGGAGGATATACGAGCAGTACTTC. It codes for CASSPGGRIYEQYF.